This T cell receptor (beta chain) is drawn from a study of T-cell memory formation after mild COVID-19. Libraries for TCRalpha and TCRbeta carried sample barcodes and unique molecular identifiers via 5'RACE. TCRdb used MiXCR to reprocess the 5' RACE reads, holding one entry per CDR3 protein. The sample yields 210,000 or so distinct CDR3 sequences, roughly a tenth seen once. The CDR3 spans 16 residues. V dropped 0 bases and J dropped 0 bases, with 10 bases sitting between them. CDR1 and CDR2 (germline): SGHRS, YFSETQ. The V gene is TRBV5-1, the J gene TRBJ2-1; tentatively, D is TRBD2 (6 bases). Sequencing used PBMCs or a T cell subset sorted from them (not recorded which). The TCR sequence derives from a young man who had mild COVID-19 (a few samples of this study predate the infection). Cell type and time point are not known. The CDR3 here is CASSLGRGPSYNEQFF. CDR3 DNA sequence: TGCGCCAGCAGCTTGGGGCGGGGTCCCTCCTACAATGAGCAGTTCTTC.